Listed here are 28 T cell receptor beta chains from one sample, sequenced in a study of cytomegalovirus exposure and HLA in healthy donors. PCR was performed using 60 Vbeta and 13 Jbeta primers. The assay was immunoSEQ multiplex PCR, and TCRdb's table has in-frame clones only and misses some. The table shows about 55,000 clones, with 75% to 85% occurring only once. Sequenced input: PBMCs. These receptors were obtained from a female donor in good health and CMV-seronegative.

The chain joins TRBV6-5 to TRBJ1-1; D call uncertain. Trimming cost V 8 bases and J 8 bases, with 15 bases left between them. Looked up from germline, CDR1 is MNHEY and CDR2 is SVGAGI. The CDR3 sequence is 12 residues long. DNA of the CDR3: TGTGCCAGCGGTGGTTCGGAGGCGGAAGCTTTCTTT. Protein sequence: CASGGSEAEAFF.

This clone has just one count. The V call is TRBV5-8, the J call TRBJ1-1; 7 nucleotides agree with TRBD1. The CDR3 runs 18 residues. CDR1 is SGHTS, CDR2 YDEGEE, per germline. Trimming cost V 0 bases and J 5 bases; bases outside gene matches: 16. CDR3: CASSLGINRGITETEAFF. The DNA of the CDR3 is TGTGCCAGCAGCTTGGGAATTAACAGGGGAATCACGGAGACTGAAGCTTTCTTT.

The chain joins TRBV7-9 to TRBJ2-1, with D tentatively TRBD2 (5 bases). Trimming stripped 2 bases from V and 0 bases from J, with 14 bases between. This CDR3 spans 17 amino acids. Germline values: CDR1 SEHNR, CDR2 FQNEAQ (reference sequence). CDR3 nucleotide sequence: TGTGCCAGCAGCTTAACCCGACAAGGAGGCTCCTACAATGAGCAGTTCTTC. Translated, it gives CASSLTRQGGSYNEQFF.

For the CDR3, the DNA is TGTGCCAGCAGCTTAAGTTTTCGGACTGAAGCTTTCTTT. This translates into CASSLSFRTEAFF. The rearrangement joins TRBV7-2 to TRBJ1-1; D is undetermined. V shed 2 bases and J shed 5 bases, with 9 bases lying between them. The CDR3 has 13 residues. The germline V gene has CDR1 SGHTA and CDR2 FQGNSA.

V usage is TRBV9 and J usage is TRBJ1-2, with D possibly TRBD1 on 6 matching bases. Germline-derived CDR1 and CDR2 are SGDLS and YYNGEE. The CDR3 sequence is 14 residues long. Trimming pared 0 bases from V and 6 bases from J, leaving 12 bases between. Here the CDR3 reads CASSVGRAGDGYTF. The CDR3 DNA follows: TGTGCCAGCAGCGTAGGCCGGGCAGGGGATGGCTACACCTTC.

This clone was picked up one time. The chain is built from TRBV21-1 and TRBJ1-1; no check of the table's D call, TRBD1, against the DNA was made. TRBV21-1 is a known pseudogene. The CDR3 spans 13 residues. CDR3 sequence (DNA): TGTGCCAGCAGATCCTACCAGGACACTGAAGCTTTCTTT. It specifies CASRSYQDTEAFF.

This clone has more than one count but fewer than ten. V gene TRBV29-1 combines with J gene TRBJ1-1, with a weak D call TRBD1 (5 bases). Trimming left V 3 bases short and J 0 bases short, with 20 bases between. This CDR3 comprises 17 residues. Germline CDR1 and CDR2: SQVTM and ANQGSEA. CDR3 sequence (DNA): TGCAGCGTTGATTGGTGGAAGGGAGGGGTCGTGAACACTGAAGCTTTCTTT. Protein sequence: CSVDWWKGGVVNTEAFF.

The V and J genes are TRBV4-3 and TRBJ2-1; 8 bases are a match to TRBD2. Trimming cost V 0 bases and J 2 bases; bases outside gene matches: 15. Germline-derived CDR1 and CDR2 are LGHNA and YSLEER. CDR3 size: 20 residues. The DNA of the CDR3 is TGCGCCAGCAGCCAAGAAGGTCCCCCGGGAGGGGCTGCAGCCTACAATGAGCAGTTCTTC. As protein: CASSQEGPPGGAAAYNEQFF.

The genes are TRBV19 and TRBJ2-1, with TRBD2 matching over 8 bases. Germline V gene data show CDR1 as LNHDA and CDR2 as SQIVND (reference sequence). CDR3 length: 16 amino acids. V shed 6 bases, J shed 0 bases, and the junction held 7 bases outside the gene matches. Here the CDR3 reads CASRGVAGSSYNEQFF. The CDR3 nucleotides read TGTGCCAGTAGGGGGGTAGCGGGGAGCTCCTACAATGAGCAGTTCTTC.

The chain recombines TRBV7-6 with TRBJ1-2; 8 bases map to TRBD1. The CDR3 contains 17 residues. The germline gives CDR1 SGHVS, CDR2 FNYEAQ. After removal of 4 bases from V and 3 bases from J, the junction contained 13 bases not matched to a gene. CDR3: CASSSPLQGDSDYGYTF. The CDR3 bases are TGTGCCAGCAGCTCCCCCCTACAGGGGGATTCTGACTATGGCTACACCTTC.

The chain couples TRBV2 to TRBJ2-1; D may be TRBD1 (5 bases). This CDR3 has 16 amino acids. In germline, CDR1 is SNHLY, CDR2 FYNNEI. V was trimmed by 2 bases and J by 5 bases, leaving 16 bases between them. CDR3 in amino acids: CASSEKGRQGHNEQFF. The CDR3 DNA is TGTGCCAGCAGTGAAAAGGGGCGGCAGGGCCACAATGAGCAGTTCTTC. Full variable domain (remainder filled in from reference TRBV2 and TRBJ2-1): EPEVTQTPSHQVTQMGQEVILRCVPISNHLYFYWYRQILGQKVEFLVSFYNNEISEKSEIFDDQFSVERPDGSNFTLKIRSTKLEDSAMYFCASSEKGRQGHNEQFFGPGTRLTVL.

V is TRBV11-3 and J is TRBJ2-1, with TRBD1 matching over 10 bases. CDR1 is SGHNT and CDR2 is YENEEA in the germline V gene. This CDR3 spans 13 amino acids. V lost 8 bases, J lost 9 bases, and 7 bases stayed unmatched. The DNA for the CDR3 is TGTGCCAGCCGACGACAGGGGGCCCTTGAGCAGTTCTTC. This translates into CASRRQGALEQFF.

A single count supports this clone. The chain carries TRBV11-2 and TRBJ2-1, with 7 bases lining up with TRBD1. Per germline, CDR1 SGHAT and CDR2 FQNNGV. The CDR3 covers 17 residues. Unmatched junction bases numbered 16, after V lost 9 bases and J lost 2 bases. The CDR3 DNA reads as TGTGCCAGGAGGGGGCCTCCACCCGGGACCGCCTACAATGAGCAGTTCTTC. This translates into CARRGPPPGTAYNEQFF.

The rearrangement links TRBV7-9 to TRBJ1-1; TRBD1 matches at 9 bases. Losses at the gene ends were 5 bases for V and 3 bases for J; bases not matched to a gene: 7. CDR1 SEHNR and CDR2 FQNEAQ come from the germline V gene (reference sequence). The CDR3 runs 15 residues. The CDR3 region is CASSNFRQGDTEAFF. In DNA, the CDR3 is TGTGCCAGCAGCAATTTTCGACAGGGGGACACTGAAGCTTTCTTT.

CDR3 region: CASSILSGSEVHNEQFF. CDR3 DNA sequence: TGTGCCAGTAGTATATTATCCGGTAGCGAGGTACACAATGAGCAGTTCTTC. This rearrangement joins TRBV19 to TRBJ2-1, with D possibly TRBD2 on 5 matching bases. This CDR3 spans 17 amino acids. Germline CDR1 and CDR2: LNHDA and SQIVND (reference sequence). V lost 2 bases and J lost 5, with 19 bases in between.

The V gene is TRBV6-5, the J gene TRBJ1-2, with TRBD1 as a possible D gene (6 bases). Trimming cost V 8 bases and J 1 base, with 11 bases left between them. Germline assignment: CDR1 MNHEY and CDR2 SVGAGI. The CDR3 consists of 13 residues. Here the CDR3 DNA reads TGTGCCAGCCGGCTGGACAGTAACTATGGCTACACCTTC. Its protein is CASRLDSNYGYTF.

The chain combines TRBV19 with TRBJ1-2; D is undetermined. Germline values: CDR1 LNHDA, CDR2 SQIVND (reference sequence). The CDR3 covers 14 residues. Deletions cut 3 bases from V and 3 bases from J, with 11 bases between. Here the CDR3 DNA reads TGTGCCAGTAGTATGCGGGAGAAGTACTATGGCTACACCTTC. Its translation: CASSMREKYYGYTF.

The V call is TRBV29-1, the J call TRBJ1-1; D call uncertain. The CDR3 sequence is 12 residues long. Germline V CDR1 and CDR2: SQVTM, ANQGSEA. CDR3 DNA: TGCAGGGCGGGCTATGCGGCCACTGAAGCTTTCTTT. Translated: CRAGYAATEAFF. Using reference TRBV29-1 and TRBJ1-1 for the parts outside the CDR3, the full variable domain is SAVISQKPSRDICQRGTSLTIQCQVDSQVTMMFWYRQQPGQSLTLIATANQGSEATYESGFVIDKFPISRPNLTFSTLTVSNMSPEDSSIYLCRAGYAATEAFFGQGTRLTVV.

The chain has TRBV6-1 and TRBJ2-7; 11 bases are shared with TRBD2. With 7 bases clipped from V and 1 base from J, the junction kept 6 bases outside the gene matches. Germline V CDR1 and CDR2: MNHNS, SASEGT. This CDR3 is 15 amino acids long. CDR3 amino acids: CASIFSGGASYEQYF. CDR3 DNA: TGTGCCAGCATCTTTAGCGGGGGGGCGTCCTACGAGCAGTACTTC.

The chain links TRBV13 to TRBJ2-2; TRBD2 might be the D (6 bases). The CDR3 loop spans 12 amino acids. Trimming stripped 5 bases from V and 7 bases from J, with 8 bases between. CDR1 and CDR2 from the germline V gene are PRHDT and FYEKMQ (reference sequence). The CDR3 sequence: CASSHGGGELFF. As DNA, the CDR3 is TGTGCCAGCAGCCACGGGGGCGGGGAGCTGTTTTTT. Full variable domain (missing parts from reference TRBV13 and TRBJ2-2): AAGVIQSPRHLIKEKRETATLKCYPIPRHDTVYWYQQGPGQDPQFLISFYEKMQSDKGSIPDRFSAQQFSDYHSELNMSSLELGDSALYFCASSHGGGELFFGEGSRLTVL.

The table lists this clone with a count of one. In the same sample, other DNA sequences code for this CDR3. The chain carries TRBV4-3 and TRBJ2-6; D is unclear. Trimming removed 1 base from V and 4 bases from J, with 11 bases in between. Per the germline V gene, CDR1 is LGHNA and CDR2 is YSLEER. This CDR3 is built from 16 residues. The CDR3 here is CASSQVSTAGANVLTF. The CDR3 nucleotides are TGCGCCAGCAGCCAAGTCTCAACTGCCGGGGCCAACGTCCTGACTTTC.

This chain connects TRBV5-1 to TRBJ1-1; D gene uncertain. The CDR3 runs 14 residues. Trimming stripped 2 bases from V and 4 bases from J, with 12 bases between. CDR1 is SGHRS, CDR2 YFSETQ, per germline. This CDR3 reads CASSFLEAGTEAFF. CDR3 nucleotides: TGCGCCAGCAGCTTTTTAGAAGCGGGCACTGAAGCTTTCTTT.

This chain uses TRBV2 with TRBJ1-5; D is unresolved. V gave up 8 bases and J gave up 0 bases, with 14 bases separating them. This CDR3 is built from 15 residues. Per germline, CDR1 SNHLY and CDR2 FYNNEI. CDR3 nucleotide sequence: TGTGCCAGCGGGAGGGAGGGTTTTAGCAATCAGCCCCAGCATTTT. This encodes CASGREGFSNQPQHF.

The rearrangement links TRBV7-6 to TRBJ1-1; 8 bases match TRBD1. The CDR3 extends over 12 amino acids. From germline, CDR1 is SGHVS and CDR2 FNYEAQ. Trimming cost V 5 bases and J 13 bases; bases outside gene matches: 9. The CDR3 here is CASSGTGQERFF. CDR3 in DNA: TGTGCCAGCAGCGGGACAGGCCAAGAACGTTTCTTT.

The rearrangement links TRBV5-1 to TRBJ1-2; D uncertain. Trimming removed 5 bases at V and 1 base at J, with 9 bases between. CDR1 is SGHRS, CDR2 YFSETQ, per germline. The CDR3 sequence is 13 residues long. CDR3 in amino acids: CASSGRGNYGYTF. The CDR3 DNA reads TGCGCCAGCAGTGGGCGGGGTAACTATGGCTACACCTTC.

The chain employs TRBV5-4 and TRBJ2-7; 8 bases agree with TRBD1. Germline V lookup: CDR1 SGHNT, CDR2 YYREEE (reference sequence). The V and J ends lost 4 bases and 2 bases, in that order; junction bases with no gene match: 5. The CDR3 consists of 14 residues. As DNA, the CDR3 is TGTGCCAGCAGCACCCCGACAGGGGCCTACGAGCAGTACTTC. Amino acids: CASSTPTGAYEQYF.

This clone has more than one count but fewer than ten. The J gene is TRBJ1-2, the V gene TRBV5-1; D uncertain. Deletions cut 5 bases from V and 3 bases from J, with 14 bases between. CDR3 size: 14 residues. In germline, CDR1 is SGHRS, CDR2 YFSETQ. In DNA form, the CDR3 reads TGCGCCAGCAGTCAGTCCTCCACCGACTATGGCTACACCTTC. This codes for CASSQSSTDYGYTF.

The V gene is TRBV19, the J gene TRBJ2-2; 7 bases fit TRBD1. This CDR3 is 15 amino acids long. CDR1 is LNHDA and CDR2 is SQIVND in the germline V gene (reference sequence). Losses at the gene ends were 3 bases for V and 5 bases for J; bases not matched to a gene: 6. CDR3 nucleotide sequence: TGTGCCAGTAGTATCGACAGGGCTCCGACCGGGGAGCTGTTTTTT. Translating gives CASSIDRAPTGELFF.